A single sample gave rise to the 22 T cell receptor beta chains below, sequenced in a study of technical replicates of blood from several donors. Clones were sequenced by immunoSEQ multiplex PCR, and TCRdb holds only the in-frame ones, with some missing. Of roughly 57,000 clones in the sample, 90% to 95% are singletons; the top ten hold just over 3%. What was sequenced was PBMCs. These receptors were taken from a human donor in good health. Some clones in this sample may be carry-over from other donors' samples.

The CDR3 is CASGRAGTGDGYTF. Here the CDR3 DNA reads TGTGCTAGTGGACGCGCCGGGACAGGGGACGGCTACACCTTC. This chain uses TRBV12-5 with TRBJ1-2, with 10 positions matching TRBD1. V shed 6 bases, J shed 8 bases, and the junction held 9 bases outside the gene matches. CDR3 length: 14 residues. The germline V gene has CDR1 LGHNT and CDR2 FRNRAP.

The chain carries TRBV6-5 and TRBJ1-5; 9 positions agree with TRBD1. V was pared by 5 bases and J by 6 bases, with 2 bases of the junction left unmatched. Germline-derived CDR1 and CDR2 are MNHEY and SVGAGI. This CDR3 contains 13 residues. CDR3 sequence reads: CASSRDRAQPQHF. The DNA for the CDR3 is TGTGCCAGCAGTCGGGACAGGGCTCAGCCCCAGCATTTT.

The CDR3 DNA follows: TGTGCCAGCAGTTACTCGACAGGGTACACTGAAGCTTTCTTT. Protein sequence: CASSYSTGYTEAFF. V and J are TRBV6-5 and TRBJ1-1, with 7 bases that match TRBD1. Germline V gives CDR1 MNHEY, CDR2 SVGAGI. With 0 bases clipped from V and 3 bases from J, the junction kept 1 base outside the gene matches. The CDR3 totals 14 residues.

The rearrangement uses TRBV29-1 and TRBJ1-6; no reliable D call. This CDR3 has 12 amino acids. Trimming removed 7 bases from V and 13 bases from J, with 17 bases in between. Germline CDR1 and CDR2: SQVTM and ANQGSEA. The DNA for the CDR3 is TGCAGCGCACTGTCAGCGGGTGGCCCCCTCCACTTT. This codes for CSALSAGGPLHF.

This sequence joins TRBV4-1 and TRBJ2-6, with D maybe TRBD2 (6 bases). From germline, CDR1 is MGHRA and CDR2 YSYEKL. The germline V and J ends were trimmed by 2 bases and 1 base, with 21 bases remaining between them. This CDR3 spans 20 amino acids. In DNA form, the CDR3 reads TGCGCCAGCAGCCAACTTAGAGGGGCGGGAATGGGGTCTGGGGCCAACGTCCTGACTTTC. Amino acid sequence: CASSQLRGAGMGSGANVLTF.

The chain links TRBV11-3 to TRBJ2-1; 8 bases agree with TRBD2. The CDR3 sequence is 13 residues long. In germline, CDR1 is SGHNT, CDR2 YENEEA. Trimming at V came to 1 base and at J to 9 bases, leaving 2 bases not matched to a gene. The CDR3 here is CASSLVRGGEQFF. CDR3 coding DNA: TGTGCCAGCAGCTTAGTTCGGGGGGGTGAGCAGTTCTTC. The full variable domain, in which reference TRBV11-3 and TRBJ2-1 provide the parts outside the CDR3, is EAGVVQSPRYKIIEKKQPVAFWCNPISGHNTLYWYLQNLGQGPELLIRYENEEAVDDSQLPKDRFSAERLKGVDSTLKIQPAELGDSAVYLCASSLVRGGEQFFGPGTRLTVL.

The chain carries TRBV9 and TRBJ2-3, with 14 bases fitting TRBD2. From germline, CDR1 is SGDLS and CDR2 YYNGEE. The CDR3 covers 20 residues. V was clipped by 0 bases and J by 4 bases; unmatched bases: 13. CDR3 in DNA: TGTGCCAGCAGCGTAGCAGGAGGGGGGACTAGCGGGAGAGGACCAGATACGCAGTATTTT. Amino acids: CASSVAGGGTSGRGPDTQYF. Full variable domain (missing parts from reference TRBV9 and TRBJ2-3): DSGVTQTPKHLITATGQRVTLRCSPRSGDLSVYWYQQSLDQGLQFLIQYYNGEERAKGNILERFSAQQFPDLHSELNLSSLELGDSALYFCASSVAGGGTSGRGPDTQYFGPGTRLTVL.

DNA of the CDR3: TGTGCCAGCAGCTCACAAAAGGACAGACCCAATCAGCCCCAGCATTTT. It is translated as CASSSQKDRPNQPQHF. The V and J genes are TRBV7-8 and TRBJ1-5, with D possibly TRBD1 on 6 matching bases. Trimming shortened V by 4 bases and J by 3 bases, and 16 bases separated the two germline ends. The CDR3 is 16 amino acids. Germline lookup yields CDR1 SGHVS and CDR2 FQNEAQ.

V usage is TRBV21-1 and J usage is TRBJ2-2; the D call in the table, TRBD1, was not verified against the DNA. TRBV21-1 is shown as a pseudogene. CDR3 length: 14 residues. DNA for the CDR3: TGTGCCAGCAGCAAGGGGACAGACAGGGGGGAGCTGTTTTTT. It translates to CASSKGTDRGELFF.

This rearrangement joins TRBV19 to TRBJ2-1, with TRBD2 identical over 8 bases. The junction had 4 bases not matched to a gene; V was cut back by 2 bases and J by 4 bases. This CDR3 contains 15 residues. Germline CDR1 and CDR2: LNHDA and SQIVND (reference sequence). In DNA form, the CDR3 reads TGTGCCAGTAGTATAAGCGGGGGACCGTACAATGAGCAGTTCTTC. Its protein is CASSISGGPYNEQFF.

The chain has TRBV2 and TRBJ2-7, with 10 bases identical to TRBD2. Per the germline V gene, CDR1 is SNHLY and CDR2 is FYNNEI. The CDR3 consists of 14 residues. With 7 bases clipped from V and 1 base from J, the junction kept 4 bases outside the gene matches. The CDR3 DNA sequence: TGTGCCAGCACCCTGACTAGCGGGTCCTACGAGCAGTACTTC. Encoded protein: CASTLTSGSYEQYF.

The chain is built from TRBV5-1 and TRBJ1-5, with TRBD1 matching 8 bases. The CDR3 runs 14 residues. The junction had 4 bases not matched to a gene; V was cut back by 2 bases and J by 6 bases. The germline V gene encodes CDR1 SGHRS and CDR2 YFSETQ. The chain's CDR3 is CASSLSGGGQPQHF. DNA of the CDR3: TGCGCCAGCAGCTTATCAGGGGGCGGTCAGCCCCAGCATTTT.

About this clone itself: Other DNA variants within this sample encode the same CDR3. The rearrangement joins TRBV6-5 to TRBJ2-7, with 8 bases lining up with TRBD2. The CDR3 sequence is 13 residues long. Germline loops: CDR1 MNHEY, CDR2 SVGAGI. V shed 4 bases, J shed 5 bases, and the junction held 4 bases outside the gene matches. CDR3 loop: CASSLSGRDEQYF. The CDR3 DNA is TGTGCCAGCAGTTTATCCGGGAGGGACGAGCAGTACTTC.

This clone was seen only once. The J gene is TRBJ2-5, the V gene TRBV4-3; 7 bases are shared with TRBD1. The CDR3 sequence is 14 residues long. Germline CDR1 is LGHNA and CDR2 is YSLEER. Losses at the gene ends were 2 bases for V and 3 bases for J; bases not matched to a gene: 3. The CDR3: CASSQYTGEETQYF. DNA of the CDR3: TGCGCCAGCAGCCAATACACAGGGGAAGAGACCCAGTACTTC.

V gene TRBV4-1 combines with J gene TRBJ2-5; D perhaps matches TRBD2 (5 bases). The CDR3 is 16 residues long. The germline gives CDR1 MGHRA, CDR2 YSYEKL. V dropped 1 base and J dropped 4 bases, with 16 bases sitting between them. CDR3 residues: CASSQGPAGRGETQYF. The CDR3 region has the DNA TGCGCCAGCAGCCAAGGGCCGGCGGGCCGGGGAGAGACCCAGTACTTC.

In DNA, the CDR3 is TGTGCCAGCAGCTTAGTCGGCGGGGGCCTGTATACGCAGTATTTT. This codes for CASSLVGGGLYTQYF. The chain has TRBV7-2 and TRBJ2-3; D may be TRBD2 (7 bases). Germline CDR1 and CDR2: SGHTA and FQGNSA. The CDR3 runs 15 residues. Trimming pared 1 base from V and 7 bases from J, leaving 15 bases between.

The genes are TRBV28 and TRBJ2-7, with 11 bases lining up with TRBD2. Trimming took 6 bases from V and 7 from J; bases not matched to a gene: 11. This CDR3 contains 15 residues. Germline V gives CDR1 MDHEN, CDR2 SYDVKM. CDR3 sequence (DNA): TGTGCCAGCAGACGCGGGTTAGCGGGAGGGGGAGAGCAGTACTTC. It encodes CASRRGLAGGGEQYF.

The V call is TRBV19, the J call TRBJ2-7; 7 nucleotides agree with TRBD2. Germline V lookup: CDR1 LNHDA, CDR2 SQIVND (reference sequence). The CDR3 covers 13 residues. Germline trimming cut 8 bases from V and 6 bases from J; bases unmatched to any gene: 10. The CDR3 region is CASHGEGSAEQYF. Here the CDR3 DNA reads TGTGCCAGTCATGGGGAGGGGTCTGCCGAGCAGTACTTC.

The chain has TRBV7-2 and TRBJ2-1, with a weak D call TRBD2 (6 bases). In germline, CDR1 is SGHTA, CDR2 FQGNSA. The CDR3 has 14 residues. V was cut by 5 bases and J by 1 base, with 9 bases left in between. Here the CDR3 DNA reads TGTGCCAGCAGCCGCCGGGGGTCCTACAATGAGCAGTTCTTC. It is translated as CASSRRGSYNEQFF.

V is TRBV9 and J is TRBJ2-1, with 9 positions matching TRBD2. Germline V gene data show CDR1 as SGDLS and CDR2 as YYNGEE. The V gene end was trimmed by 0 bases and the J gene end by 7 bases; junction bases not matched to a gene: 5. The CDR3 covers 15 residues. In DNA form, the CDR3 reads TGTGCCAGCAGCGTAGATAGCGGGAGTTGGAATGAGCAGTTCTTC. It yields the protein CASSVDSGSWNEQFF.

The chain has TRBV5-6 and TRBJ2-7; maybe TRBD2 (6 bases). Germline V lookup: CDR1 SGHDT, CDR2 YYEEEE. The CDR3 has 15 residues. The ends were cut back, 4 bases at V and 5 bases at J, with 19 bases in the middle. CDR3 coding DNA: TGTGCCAGCAGCCCTTGGGGCGGACGGGAGAACGAGCAGTACTTC. Translated: CASSPWGGRENEQYF.

The V call is TRBV10-3, the J call TRBJ1-4; D unresolved. Germline V CDR1 and CDR2: ENHRY, SYGVKD. This CDR3 is built from 14 residues. Trimming took off 3 bases at V and 8 bases at J, with 13 bases between the two ends. The CDR3 nucleotides are TGTGCCATCAGTGATCCCGGGAGAAACGAAAAACTGTTTTTT. This gives the protein CAISDPGRNEKLFF.